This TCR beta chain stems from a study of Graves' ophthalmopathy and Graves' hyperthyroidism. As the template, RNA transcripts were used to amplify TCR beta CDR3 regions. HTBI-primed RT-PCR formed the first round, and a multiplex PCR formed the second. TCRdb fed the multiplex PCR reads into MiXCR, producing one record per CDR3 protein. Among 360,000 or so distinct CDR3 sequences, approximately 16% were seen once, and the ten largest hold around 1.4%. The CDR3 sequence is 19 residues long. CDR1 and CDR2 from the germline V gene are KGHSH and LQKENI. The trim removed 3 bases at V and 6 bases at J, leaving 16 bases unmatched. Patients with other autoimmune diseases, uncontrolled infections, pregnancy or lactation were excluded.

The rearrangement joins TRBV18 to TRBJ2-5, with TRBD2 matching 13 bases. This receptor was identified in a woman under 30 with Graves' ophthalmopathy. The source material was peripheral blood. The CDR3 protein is CASSPLPGTSGDGRKTQYF. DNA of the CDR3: TGTGCCAGCTCACCTCTTCCTGGGACTAGCGGGGACGGGCGGAAGACCCAGTACTTC.